These T cell receptor beta chains were read from a single sample in a study of cytomegalovirus exposure and HLA in healthy donors. Sequencing was performed with immunoSEQ multiplex PCR; in TCRdb, only in-frame clones are kept and a portion is missing. The sample contains about 120,000 clones, about 80% of which appear only once. Sequencing was carried out using PBMCs. The origin of the receptors is a woman between 40 and 50 years old in good health and CMV-seropositive. Each CDR3 is given without its conserved first and last residue. Each record gives: V gene, clone size, CDR3 protein. Size is stated for part of the rows, as once, few or many counts, or as a class when the clone is expanded.

TRBV6-1 | once | ATDMGGYT
TRBV5-6 | NA | ASSLFAGGTNYGYT
TRBV10-3 | NA | AISESWTGGTRSQPQH
TRBV2 | NA | ASSSRDSFLDTQY
TRBV30 | NA | ACAGRAAGNEQF
TRBV7-2 | NA | ASSPNRYGQGSYT
TRBV27 | NA | ASRNRDRDYGYT
TRBV7-9 | NA | ASSLAQGSGPIQITQY
TRBV5-1 | NA | ASSLEGGAIHEQF
TRBV5-6 | NA | ASTLEAGETQY
TRBV11-2 | NA | ASSSSVVAGGETGELF
TRBV10-3 | once | AISDKRNNEQF
TRBV19 | NA | ASRPGQAVNNEKLF
TRBV19 | NA | ASSVTPGQGRNTIY
TRBV11-2 | NA | ASSLGYTDSNQPQH
TRBV14 | NA | ASSQDHGVRGIPYEQY
TRBV11-2 | NA | ASSLTGGLGYGYT
TRBV5-1 | NA | ASSLVLAGETQY
TRBV7-9 | NA | ASSSTPVGGEQY
TRBV5-4 | NA | ASSLPGGRVQY
TRBV18 | NA | ASSPGAGRTEAF
TRBV28 | NA | ASSVPGTRFYEQY
TRBV6-5 | few | ASSRYGTPYGYT
TRBV30 | NA | AWSVPTSGGAPQF
TRBV5-1 | NA | ASSLGRQPATEAF
TRBV7-6 | NA | ASSLTNQETQY
TRBV14 | NA | ASSQESGGTDTQY
TRBV5-1 | few | ASSLEQGANEKLF
TRBV28 | NA | ASSLSRGYEQY
TRBV6-5 | NA | ASTDPTVRLIAF
TRBV18 | NA | ASSRDRDSGNTIY
TRBV19 | once | ATSKQGAGQPQH
TRBV12-2 | NA | ASRLALGQDTDTQY
TRBV6-5 | NA | ASSYSTGTGGGGYT
TRBV9 | NA | ASSVGRVQDSISGNTIY
TRBV5-1 | NA | ASSLLGGQETQY
TRBV29-1 | NA | SVSRGNTEAF
TRBV2 | NA | ASMAGQGFEKLF
TRBV30 | once | AWSVSVAGVQPQH
TRBV7-6 | once | ASSLGDSNSGANVLT
TRBV7-9 | NA | ASSLARTTYGYT
TRBV15 | once | ATSRAGAGTGELF
TRBV7-9 | NA | ASSLDNRGGYT
TRBV19 | NA | ASSPRGTGNTGELF
TRBV20-1 | once | SASGSTEAF
TRBV5-1 | NA | ASSPGPGEKYPSYNYGYT
TRBV14 | few | ASSQGRLVDGEQF
TRBV7-9 | NA | ASSLGSVLWGQGVNEQF
TRBV11-2 | NA | ASSSQLAGLYNEQF
TRBV5-1 | NA | ASSLTGTGNQPQH
TRBV30 | few | AWTISGTGFSNTEAF
TRBV5-1 | NA | ASSLGGSGETEAF
TRBV27 | once | ASKGFTEAF